This TCR beta chain was profiled in a study of blood T cells in healthy people across ages. This clonotype was picked up many times. The V end was cut by 7 bases, the J end by 0 bases, with 7 bases between. Per the germline V gene, CDR1 is SQVTM and CDR2 is ANQGSEA. This CDR3 comprises 11 residues. Combining a sample-barcoded 5' primer with a J-beta primer mix, a second PCR ran for 7 to 11 cycles. Sequencing yielded, for each sample, at least 3 million paired-end reads carrying CDR3. TCRdb redid the calling of the 5' RACE reads with MiXCR, one entry per CDR3 protein. The sample contains about 690,000 distinct CDR3 sequences, 40% to 50% of which appear only once.

The chain combines TRBV29-1 with TRBJ2-7; no clear D gene. Sequenced material: blood. The source is a man aged 80 or over in good health. The CDR3 loop reads CSAILSYEQYF. CDR3 DNA: TGCAGCGCCATTCTCTCCTACGAGCAGTACTTC.